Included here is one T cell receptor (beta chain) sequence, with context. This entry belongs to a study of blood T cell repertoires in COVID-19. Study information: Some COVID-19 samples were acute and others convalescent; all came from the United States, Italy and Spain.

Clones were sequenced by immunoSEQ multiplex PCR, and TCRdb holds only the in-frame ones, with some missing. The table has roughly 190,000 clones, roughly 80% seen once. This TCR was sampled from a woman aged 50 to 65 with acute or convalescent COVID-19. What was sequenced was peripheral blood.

CDR3 residues: CASTEDRGRGNSPLHF. In DNA form, the CDR3 reads TGTGCCAGTACCGAAGACAGGGGGCGAGGTAATTCACCCCTCCACTTT. This chain links TRBV19 with TRBJ1-6; 10 nucleotides agree with TRBD1. The CDR3 spans 16 residues. The V gene's germline CDR1 is LNHDA and CDR2 SQIVND (reference sequence). With 7 bases clipped from V and 6 bases from J, the junction kept 9 bases outside the gene matches. Combining the CDR3 with reference TRBV19 and TRBJ1-6 gives the whole variable domain DGGITQSPKYLFRKEGQNVTLSCEQNLNHDAMYWYRQDPGQGLRLIYYSQIVNDFQKGDIAEGYSVSREKKESFPLTVTSAQKNPTAFYLCASTEDRGRGNSPLHFGNGTRLTVT.